This T cell receptor beta chain was sequenced during a study of blood T cell repertoires in COVID-19. Whole-study context: Italy, Spain and the United States were the sources of the convalescent and acute COVID-19 samples. The analysed material was cDNA or gDNA that came from T cells, B-cell-depleted T cells, or PBMCs.

Unmatched junction bases numbered 6, after V lost 5 bases and J lost 2 bases. The CDR3 loop spans 15 amino acids. CDR1 is MNHEY and CDR2 is SVGEGT in the germline V gene. Authors' analysis steps: Amplification from reference gene primers served as the basis for estimated nucleated cell counts. TCRdb's table, derived via immunoSEQ multiplex PCR, lists solely in-frame clones and lacks some. D and trimming come from the DNA, and the V and J calls and clone size come from that table. The table has about 250,000 clones, more than 70% seen once. This clone has more than one count but fewer than ten. This TCR came from a woman in her thirties or forties who had recovered from COVID-19. The chain employs TRBV6-2 or TRBV6-3 and TRBJ2-1; TRBD1 matches at 7 bases. Sequencing input: peripheral blood. CDR3 nucleotide sequence: TGTGCCAGCAGTCACCGACAGGGTCCCTACAATGAGCAGTTCTTC. Residues: CASSHRQGPYNEQFF.